This T cell receptor beta chain was recorded in a study of T cells after yellow fever vaccination. General study points: Most primary-vaccination clones recurred post-booster (around 95% CD4, 88% CD8). Highly abundant clonotypes carried over from the bulk population could end up in FACS-sorted repertoires as contaminants.

The authors made TCR cDNA by 5'RACE template switching, adding a universal primer site and UMIs. Each CDR3 protein gets one entry after TCRdb re-called the 5' RACE reads with MiXCR. The table shows about 310,000 distinct CDR3 sequences, with roughly 3.5% occurring only once. This clonotype was seen more than once but under ten times. What it binds is unknown. The germline gives CDR1 SGHRS, CDR2 YFSETQ. The CDR3 has 16 amino acids. The junction had 2 bases not matched to a gene; V was cut back by 0 bases and J by 2 bases. This chain links TRBV5-1 with TRBJ2-3; 11 bases match TRBD2. Sequenced here: PBMCs, sampled on the day of the yellow fever booster vaccination. This receptor was obtained from a man aged 18 to 29 who received the YFV17D yellow fever vaccine. Written as DNA, the CDR3 is TGCGCCAGCAGCTTGGCGACTAGCGGGGACACAGATACGCAGTATTTT. This gives the protein CASSLATSGDTDTQYF.